Listed below are T cell receptor beta chains from one sample, sequenced in a study of T cells in Graves' hyperthyroidism and ophthalmopathy. MiXCR was run by TCRdb on the multiplex PCR reads, yielding one entry per CDR3 protein. The sample holds about 510,000 distinct CDR3 sequences, 12% to 15% seen once. Sequenced input: blood. Every receptor here comes from a woman aged 40-49 years with Graves' hyperthyroidism. Each CDR3 is given with its conserved first and last residue. The D gene is left open where the match is weak. The listing skips clone size in some rows; elsewhere it reads once, few, many or a size class.

v_gene: TRBV6-1; abundance: few; d_gene: TRBD1; j_gene: TRBJ1-5; CDR3nt: TGTGCCAGCCACAGGGGCAGCAATCAGCCCCAGCATTTT; CDR3aa: CASHRGSNQPQHF
v_gene: TRBV5-1; abundance: few; d_gene: TRBD1; j_gene: TRBJ2-2; CDR3nt: TGCGCCAGCACCCTCCCGGGACAGGGGGGCACCGGGGAGCTGTTTTTT; CDR3aa: CASTLPGQGGTGELFF
v_gene: TRBV7-2; abundance: .; d_gene: TRBD2; j_gene: TRBJ2-1; CDR3nt: TGTGCCAGCAGCTCCGACAGCGGGGGCCACTACAATGAGCAGTTCTTC; CDR3aa: CASSSDSGGHYNEQFF
v_gene: TRBV27; abundance: many; d_gene: .; j_gene: TRBJ1-6; CDR3nt: TGTGCCAGCAGCAACCCAACAGGGTACAATTCACCCCTCCACTTT; CDR3aa: CASSNPTGYNSPLHF
v_gene: TRBV7-9; abundance: .; d_gene: .; j_gene: TRBJ2-5; CDR3nt: TGTGCCAGCAGCTTATTCGAAATACAAGAGACCCAGTACTTC; CDR3aa: CASSLFEIQETQYF
v_gene: TRBV10-3; abundance: .; d_gene: TRBD1; j_gene: TRBJ2-1; CDR3nt: TGTGCCATCAGCGGGGACAGGGGGTTTTACAATGAGCAGTTCTTC; CDR3aa: CAISGDRGFYNEQFF
v_gene: TRBV5-1; abundance: many; d_gene: .; j_gene: TRBJ2-1; CDR3nt: TGTGCCAGCAGCTTAGACAATGAGCAGTTCTTC; CDR3aa: CASSLDNEQFF
v_gene: TRBV7-4; abundance: .; d_gene: .; j_gene: TRBJ2-7; CDR3nt: TGTGCCAGCAGCTTAGGTATGCGGGGCGAGCAGTACTTC; CDR3aa: CASSLGMRGEQYF
v_gene: TRBV5-6; abundance: .; d_gene: .; j_gene: TRBJ2-2; CDR3nt: TGTGCCAGCAGTTACCGACTAGGCGTCAACACCGGGGAGCTGTTTTTT; CDR3aa: CASSYRLGVNTGELFF
v_gene: TRBV27; abundance: few; d_gene: TRBD2; j_gene: TRBJ2-7; CDR3nt: TGTGCCAGCAGGGCGGTTGGGGGAGGGTACGAGCAGTACTTC; CDR3aa: CASRAVGGGYEQYF
v_gene: TRBV11-1; abundance: .; d_gene: .; j_gene: TRBJ2-1; CDR3nt: TGTGCCAGCAGCCTCCGGGAAGAAGGGGAGCAGTTCTTC; CDR3aa: CASSLREEGEQFF
v_gene: TRBV6-1; abundance: .; d_gene: .; j_gene: TRBJ2-7; CDR3nt: TGTGCCAGCAGTGGAGCCGCCGGGGAACTAAGCCCCTACGAGCAGTACTTC; CDR3aa: CASSGAAGELSPYEQYF
v_gene: TRBV30; abundance: .; d_gene: .; j_gene: TRBJ1-6; CDR3nt: TGTGCCTGGGGGATCAGCTCCTATAATTCACCCCTCCACTTT; CDR3aa: CAWGISSYNSPLHF
v_gene: TRBV28; abundance: many; d_gene: .; j_gene: TRBJ2-3; CDR3nt: TGTGCCAGCAGGGAGCCTAGCACAGATACGCAGTATTTT; CDR3aa: CASREPSTDTQYF
v_gene: TRBV6-1; abundance: many; d_gene: .; j_gene: TRBJ1-4; CDR3nt: TGTGCCAGCAGAGATGACTGGGGAAGGCCTAATGAAAAACTGTTTTTT; CDR3aa: CASRDDWGRPNEKLFF
v_gene: TRBV20-1; abundance: .; d_gene: .; j_gene: TRBJ1-6; CDR3nt: TGCAGTGCTAGAGAAGGCAGCAGCTCCTATAATTCACCCCTCCACTTT; CDR3aa: CSAREGSSSYNSPLHF
v_gene: TRBV7-9; abundance: many; d_gene: .; j_gene: TRBJ1-1; CDR3nt: TGTGCCAGCAGCTTAATGACCACTGAAGCTTTCTTT; CDR3aa: CASSLMTTEAFF
v_gene: TRBV5-6; abundance: few; d_gene: TRBD2; j_gene: TRBJ2-1; CDR3nt: TGTGCCAGCAGCTCAAAAAGCGGGAGACCTTACAATGAGCAGTTCTTC; CDR3aa: CASSSKSGRPYNEQFF
v_gene: TRBV30; abundance: .; d_gene: .; j_gene: TRBJ2-5; CDR3nt: TGTGCCTGGAACGGAGGATCAGAGACCCAGTACTTC; CDR3aa: CAWNGGSETQYF
v_gene: TRBV24-1; abundance: many; d_gene: TRBD1; j_gene: TRBJ2-2; CDR3nt: TGTGCCACCAGTGACCCCCCGGGCCGACAGGGGGCGAACACCGGGGAGCTGTTTTTT; CDR3aa: CATSDPPGRQGANTGELFF
v_gene: TRBV29-1; abundance: .; d_gene: TRBD2; j_gene: TRBJ2-7; CDR3nt: TGCAGCGTTGACGGGGGGACTAGCGGGATCTACGAGCAGTACTTC; CDR3aa: CSVDGGTSGIYEQYF
v_gene: TRBV7-2; abundance: many; d_gene: .; j_gene: TRBJ1-2; CDR3nt: TGTGCCAGCAGCCTGGGCCAGGGATACGGCTACACCTTC; CDR3aa: CASSLGQGYGYTF
v_gene: TRBV20-1; abundance: once; d_gene: .; j_gene: TRBJ2-5; CDR3nt: TGCAGTGCTAGTAAATCGGGGAGGCAAGAGACCCAGTACTTC; CDR3aa: CSASKSGRQETQYF
v_gene: TRBV6-1; abundance: many; d_gene: TRBD1; j_gene: TRBJ1-2; CDR3nt: TGTGCCAGCAGTTCATCGACAGGGACGAGACTCTATGGCTACACCTTC; CDR3aa: CASSSSTGTRLYGYTF
v_gene: TRBV10-3; abundance: many; d_gene: .; j_gene: TRBJ1-1; CDR3nt: TGTGCCATCAGTGTACAGGAGTGGACTGAAGCTTTCTTT; CDR3aa: CAISVQEWTEAFF
v_gene: TRBV5-6; abundance: .; d_gene: .; j_gene: TRBJ2-5; CDR3nt: TGTGCCAGCACCCTAGGGGCTGGAGAGACCCAGTACTTC; CDR3aa: CASTLGAGETQYF
v_gene: TRBV12-5; abundance: .; d_gene: TRBD2; j_gene: TRBJ2-1; CDR3nt: TGTGCTAGTGGTCCGGGAGGGTCCTACAATGAGCAGTTCTTC; CDR3aa: CASGPGGSYNEQFF
v_gene: TRBV10-3; abundance: few; d_gene: .; j_gene: TRBJ2-3; CDR3nt: TGTGCCATCAGTGACAACCTAGCATCTGATACGCAGTATTTT; CDR3aa: CAISDNLASDTQYF
v_gene: TRBV2; abundance: .; d_gene: TRBD1; j_gene: TRBJ1-6; CDR3nt: TGTGCCAGCAGCGGGACAGGGGTCCATAATTCACCCCTCCACTTT; CDR3aa: CASSGTGVHNSPLHF
v_gene: TRBV18; abundance: many; d_gene: .; j_gene: TRBJ1-1; CDR3nt: TGTGCCAGCTCACAACGGAGCACTGAAGCTTTCTTT; CDR3aa: CASSQRSTEAFF
v_gene: TRBV2; abundance: many; d_gene: .; j_gene: TRBJ2-7; CDR3nt: TGTGCCAGCAGTGAAGCGCGGAACGAGCAGTACTTC; CDR3aa: CASSEARNEQYF
v_gene: TRBV13; abundance: many; d_gene: .; j_gene: TRBJ1-2; CDR3nt: TGTGCCAGCAGCCTCGCTTTAACTGGACAGAACTATGGCTACACCTTC; CDR3aa: CASSLALTGQNYGYTF
v_gene: TRBV28; abundance: few; d_gene: .; j_gene: TRBJ1-5; CDR3nt: TGTGCCAGCAGAAAGGTCGGTAATCAGCCCCAGCATTTT; CDR3aa: CASRKVGNQPQHF
v_gene: TRBV4-1; abundance: few; d_gene: TRBD2; j_gene: TRBJ2-7; CDR3nt: TGCGCCAGCAGCCAATTCACTAGCGGGACTGTCGGGGAGCAGTACTTC; CDR3aa: CASSQFTSGTVGEQYF
v_gene: TRBV29-1; abundance: many; d_gene: TRBD1; j_gene: TRBJ2-7; CDR3nt: TGCAGCGTCGTGCAGGGGGACAGGGGAATCTACGAGCAGTACTTC; CDR3aa: CSVVQGDRGIYEQYF
v_gene: TRBV28; abundance: many; d_gene: TRBD1; j_gene: TRBJ2-2; CDR3nt: TGTGCCAGCAGTAGGCCAGACAGGGGAAACACCGGGGAGCTGTTTTTT; CDR3aa: CASSRPDRGNTGELFF
v_gene: TRBV11-3; abundance: few; d_gene: .; j_gene: TRBJ2-5; CDR3nt: TGTGCCAGCAGCTCATCTAAGGCGGACCAAGAGACCCAGTACTTC; CDR3aa: CASSSSKADQETQYF
v_gene: TRBV10-2; abundance: .; d_gene: .; j_gene: TRBJ1-2; CDR3nt: TGCGCCAGCAGTGAGTCTAAAGGTTTCGTATATGGCTACACCTTC; CDR3aa: CASSESKGFVYGYTF
v_gene: TRBV5-1; abundance: .; d_gene: TRBD2; j_gene: TRBJ2-7; CDR3nt: TGCGCCAGCAGCGCCACCGGGACTAGCGGGGGGGGCTTTTACGAGCAGTACTTC; CDR3aa: CASSATGTSGGGFYEQYF
v_gene: TRBV20-1; abundance: few; d_gene: .; j_gene: TRBJ2-4; CDR3nt: TGCAGTGCTAGAGGTGGACGGATTGCGAACATTCAGTACTTC; CDR3aa: CSARGGRIANIQYF
v_gene: TRBV20-1; abundance: .; d_gene: .; j_gene: TRBJ2-3; CDR3nt: TGCAGTGCTACAGGAGGGCGGAGGGGCACAGATACGCAGTATTTT; CDR3aa: CSATGGRRGTDTQYF
v_gene: TRBV7-9; abundance: .; d_gene: .; j_gene: TRBJ2-3; CDR3nt: TGTGCCAGCAGCCCGGCGGCGGCACTGCAGTATTTT; CDR3aa: CASSPAAALQYF
v_gene: TRBV5-6; abundance: .; d_gene: .; j_gene: TRBJ1-1; CDR3nt: TGTGCCAGCAGCGCGGGTCTTGAAGCTTTCTTT; CDR3aa: CASSAGLEAFF
v_gene: TRBV6-1; abundance: many; d_gene: .; j_gene: TRBJ2-6; CDR3nt: TGTGCCAGCAGTTACGCAGGGAAAGGGGCCAACGTCCTGACTTTC; CDR3aa: CASSYAGKGANVLTF
v_gene: TRBV5-1; abundance: few; d_gene: .; j_gene: TRBJ2-5; CDR3nt: TGCGCCAGCAGCTTGGGTCAGATGGGAGAGACCCAGTACTTC; CDR3aa: CASSLGQMGETQYF
v_gene: TRBV28; abundance: many; d_gene: .; j_gene: TRBJ1-3; CDR3nt: TGTGCCAGCAGAACTCACAGGGTGAGGCCCTCTGGAAACACCATATATTTT; CDR3aa: CASRTHRVRPSGNTIYF
v_gene: TRBV5-1; abundance: few; d_gene: TRBD1; j_gene: TRBJ2-7; CDR3nt: TGCGCCAGCAGCCTGACAGGGGGCGAAGTGTCCTACGAGCAGTACTTC; CDR3aa: CASSLTGGEVSYEQYF
v_gene: TRBV19; abundance: .; d_gene: TRBD1; j_gene: TRBJ2-7; CDR3nt: TGTGCCAGTAAGAAAGCGGGACAGGGGCCCAACGAGCAGTACTTC; CDR3aa: CASKKAGQGPNEQYF
v_gene: TRBV7-2; abundance: many; d_gene: TRBD2; j_gene: TRBJ2-7; CDR3nt: TGTGCCAGCAGCTTAGGTGGCCTAGCGGAGGGATACGAGCAGTACTTC; CDR3aa: CASSLGGLAEGYEQYF